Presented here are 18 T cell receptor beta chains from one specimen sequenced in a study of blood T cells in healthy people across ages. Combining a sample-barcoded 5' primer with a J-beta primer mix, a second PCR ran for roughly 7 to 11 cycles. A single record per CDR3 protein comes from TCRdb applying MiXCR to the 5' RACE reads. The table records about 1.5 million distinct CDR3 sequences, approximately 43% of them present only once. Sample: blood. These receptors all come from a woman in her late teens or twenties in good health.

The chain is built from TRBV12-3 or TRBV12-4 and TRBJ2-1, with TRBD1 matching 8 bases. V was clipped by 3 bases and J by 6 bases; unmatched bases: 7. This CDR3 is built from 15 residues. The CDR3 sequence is CASSFTDRGGNEQFF. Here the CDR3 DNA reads TGTGCCAGCAGTTTCACAGACAGGGGTGGCAATGAGCAGTTCTTC.

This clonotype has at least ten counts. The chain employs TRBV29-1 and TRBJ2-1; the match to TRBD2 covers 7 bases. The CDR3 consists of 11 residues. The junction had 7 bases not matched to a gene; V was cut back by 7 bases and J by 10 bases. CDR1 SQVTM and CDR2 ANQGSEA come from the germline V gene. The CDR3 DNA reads TGCAGCGCCAGACAGCGGGGCGAGCAGTTCTTC. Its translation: CSARQRGEQFF.

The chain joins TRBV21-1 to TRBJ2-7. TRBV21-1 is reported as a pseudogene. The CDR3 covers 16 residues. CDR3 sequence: CTSSKARWEPAYEQYF. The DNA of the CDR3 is TGTACCAGCAGCAAAGCGCGATGGGAACCAGCCTACGAGCAGTACTTC.

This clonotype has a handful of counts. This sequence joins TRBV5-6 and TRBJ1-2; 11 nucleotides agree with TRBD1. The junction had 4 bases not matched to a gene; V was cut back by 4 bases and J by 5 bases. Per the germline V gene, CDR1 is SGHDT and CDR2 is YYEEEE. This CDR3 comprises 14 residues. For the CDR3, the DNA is TGTGCCAGCAGCGTGGGACAGGGGGTGTATGGCTACACCTTC. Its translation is CASSVGQGVYGYTF. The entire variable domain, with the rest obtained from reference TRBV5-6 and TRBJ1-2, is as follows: DAGVTQSPTHLIKTRGQQVTLRCSPKSGHDTVSWYQQALGQGPQFIFQYYEEEERQRGNFPDRFSGHQFPNYSSELNVNALLLGDSALYLCASSVGQGVYGYTFGSGTRLTVV.

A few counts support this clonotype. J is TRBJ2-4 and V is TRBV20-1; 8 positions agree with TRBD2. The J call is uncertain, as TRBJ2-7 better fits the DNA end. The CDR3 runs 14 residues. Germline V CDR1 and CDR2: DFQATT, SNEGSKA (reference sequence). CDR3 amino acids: CSAKSEAGEAEQYF. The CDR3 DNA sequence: TGCAGTGCTAAGTCGGAAGCGGGAGAAGCCGAGCAGTACTTC.

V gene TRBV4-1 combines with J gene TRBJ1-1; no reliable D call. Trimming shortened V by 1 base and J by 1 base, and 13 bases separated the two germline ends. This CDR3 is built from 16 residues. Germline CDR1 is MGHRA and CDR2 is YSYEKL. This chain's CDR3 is CASSQVSGSENTEAFF. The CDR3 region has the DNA TGCGCCAGCAGCCAAGTAAGTGGATCGGAGAACACTGAAGCTTTCTTT.

CDR3 in DNA: TGTGCCTCCATGGGAGGGCGCGGGGAGCTGTTTTTT. Its translation: CASMGGRGELFF. The rearrangement joins TRBV2 to TRBJ2-2, with TRBD2 matching 7 bases. Germline V gives CDR1 SNHLY, CDR2 FYNNEI. V lost 11 bases and J lost 7; bases outside the gene matches: 7. The CDR3 covers 12 residues.

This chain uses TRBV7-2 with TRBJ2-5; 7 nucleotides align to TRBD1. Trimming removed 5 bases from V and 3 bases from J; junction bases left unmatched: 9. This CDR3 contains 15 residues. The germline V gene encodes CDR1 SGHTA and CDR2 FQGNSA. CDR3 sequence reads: CASSVGGGTEETQYF. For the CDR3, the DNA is TGTGCCAGCAGCGTAGGGGGTGGGACAGAAGAGACCCAGTACTTC.

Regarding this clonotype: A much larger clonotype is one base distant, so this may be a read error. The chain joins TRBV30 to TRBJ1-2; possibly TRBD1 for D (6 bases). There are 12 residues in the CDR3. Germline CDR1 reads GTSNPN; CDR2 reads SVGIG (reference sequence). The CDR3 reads CVWSVQGYGYTF. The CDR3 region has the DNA TGTGTCTGGAGTGTACAGGGCTATGGCTACACCTTC. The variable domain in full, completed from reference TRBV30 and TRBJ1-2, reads SQTIHQWPATLVQPVGSPLSLECTVEGTSNPNLYWYRQAAGRGLQLLFYSVGIGQISSEVPQNLSASRPQDRQFILSSKKLLLSDSGFYLCVWSVQGYGYTFGSGTRLTVV.

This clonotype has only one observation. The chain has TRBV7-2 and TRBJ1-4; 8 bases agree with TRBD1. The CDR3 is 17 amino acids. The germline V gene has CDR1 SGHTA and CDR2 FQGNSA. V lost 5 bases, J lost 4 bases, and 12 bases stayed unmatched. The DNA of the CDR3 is TGTGCCAGCAGCCCAGGACAGGGAAGGCAAGATAATGAAAAACTGTTTTTT. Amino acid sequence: CASSPGQGRQDNEKLFF.

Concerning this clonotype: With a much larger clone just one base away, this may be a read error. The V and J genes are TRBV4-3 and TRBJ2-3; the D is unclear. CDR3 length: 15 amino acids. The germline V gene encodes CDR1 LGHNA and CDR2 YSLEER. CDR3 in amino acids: CASSQDAARGDTPYF. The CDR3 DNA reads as TGCGCCAGCAGCCAAGATGCGGCTAGAGGAGATACGCCGTATTTT.

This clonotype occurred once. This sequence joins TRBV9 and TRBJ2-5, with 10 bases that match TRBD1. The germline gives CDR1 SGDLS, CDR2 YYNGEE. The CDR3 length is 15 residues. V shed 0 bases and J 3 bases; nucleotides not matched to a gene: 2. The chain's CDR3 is CASSVAGTGEETQYF. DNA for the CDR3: TGTGCCAGCAGCGTAGCGGGGACAGGGGAAGAGACCCAGTACTTC.

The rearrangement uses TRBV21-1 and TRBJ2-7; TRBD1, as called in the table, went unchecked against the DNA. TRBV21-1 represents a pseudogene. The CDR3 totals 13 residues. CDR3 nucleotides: TGTGCCAGTCCGGGACAGGGGGCTCACGAGCAGTACTTC. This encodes CASPGQGAHEQYF.

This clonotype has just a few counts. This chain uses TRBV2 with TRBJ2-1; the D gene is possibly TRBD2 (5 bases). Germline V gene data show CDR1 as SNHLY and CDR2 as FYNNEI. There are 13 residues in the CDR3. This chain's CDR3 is CAPSRGSYNEQFF. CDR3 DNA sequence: TGTGCTCCCTCTCGGGGATCCTACAATGAGCAGTTCTTC. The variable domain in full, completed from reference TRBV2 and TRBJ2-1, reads EPEVTQTPSHQVTQMGQEVILRCVPISNHLYFYWYRQILGQKVEFLVSFYNNEISEKSEIFDDQFSVERPDGSNFTLKIRSTKLEDSAMYFCAPSRGSYNEQFFGPGTRLTVL.

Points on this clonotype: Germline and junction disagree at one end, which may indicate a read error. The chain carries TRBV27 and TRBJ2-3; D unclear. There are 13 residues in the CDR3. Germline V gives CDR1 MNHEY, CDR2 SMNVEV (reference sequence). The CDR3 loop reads CTSSFDSTDTQYF. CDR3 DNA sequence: TGTACCAGCAGTTTCGACAGCACAGATACGCAGTATTTT.

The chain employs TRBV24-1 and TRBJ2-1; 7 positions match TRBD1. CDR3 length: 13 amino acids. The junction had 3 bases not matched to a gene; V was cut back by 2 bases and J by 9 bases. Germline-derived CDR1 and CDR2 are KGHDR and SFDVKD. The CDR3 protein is CATSDSRDSEQFF. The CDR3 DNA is TGTGCCACCAGTGATTCCAGGGACAGTGAGCAGTTCTTC.

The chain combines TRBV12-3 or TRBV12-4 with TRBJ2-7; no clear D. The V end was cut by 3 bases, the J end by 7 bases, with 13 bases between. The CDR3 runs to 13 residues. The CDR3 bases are TGTGCCAGCAGTTTTGGGCTAGTAGGTGAGCAGTACTTC. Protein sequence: CASSFGLVGEQYF.

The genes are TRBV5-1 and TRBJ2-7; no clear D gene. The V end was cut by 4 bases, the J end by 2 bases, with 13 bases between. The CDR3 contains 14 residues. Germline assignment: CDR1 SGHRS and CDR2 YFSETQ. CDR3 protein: CASSIEGRTYEQYF. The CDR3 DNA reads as TGCGCCAGCAGCATTGAAGGACGAACCTACGAGCAGTACTTC.